What follows are 9 T cell receptor beta chains derived from one specimen sequenced in a study of response to subunit inactivated influenza vaccine. TCRdb fed the RT-PCR reads into MiXCR, producing one record per CDR3 protein. The sample shows hundreds of thousands of distinct CDR3 sequences, 7.6% of them seen only once. Sample: PBMCs from blood, taken around 2 years after vaccination. The origin of the receptors is a man between 50 and 70 years old who received an inactivated influenza vaccine.

This clonotype came up a few times. The V call is TRBV11-2, the J call TRBJ2-7; possible D gene TRBD2, 6 bases. V lost 8 bases, J lost 3 bases, and 14 bases lay in between. Germline V lookup: CDR1 SGHAT, CDR2 FQNNGV. CDR3 length: 13 amino acids. The CDR3 DNA follows: TGTGCCAGCTCGCGGGGCGCGAGCTACGAGCAGTACTTC. It yields the protein CASSRGASYEQYF.

The CDR3 sequence is CAIRGRTGTGELFF. CDR3 DNA sequence: TGTGCCATCAGGGGGAGGACGGGAACCGGGGAGCTGTTTTTT. The V gene is TRBV10-3, the J gene TRBJ2-2; possible D gene TRBD2, 6 bases. In germline, CDR1 is ENHRY, CDR2 SYGVKD. The CDR3 contains 14 residues. V was shortened by 6 bases and J by 5 bases, with 13 bases between the two germline ends.

V is TRBV7-3 and J is TRBJ2-7; D may be TRBD1 (5 bases). The germline V and J ends were trimmed by 5 bases and 7 bases, with 15 bases remaining between them. The CDR3 length is 13 residues. Per the germline V gene, CDR1 is SGHTA and CDR2 is FQGTGA. For the CDR3, the DNA is TGTGCCAGCAGCACCGGACATAAGGGAGAGCAGTACTTC. This codes for CASSTGHKGEQYF.

V gene TRBV7-3 combines with J gene TRBJ2-1, with D perhaps matching TRBD2 (5 bases). Germline V gene lookup returns CDR1 SGHTA and CDR2 FQGTGA. V was cut by 2 bases and J by 6 bases, with 8 bases left in between. CDR3 length: 13 amino acids. The CDR3 DNA reads TGTGCCAGCAGCTTACCCACTAGCAATGAGCAGTTCTTC. It specifies CASSLPTSNEQFF.

Only one count was recorded for this clonotype. The chain combines TRBV12-2 with TRBJ1-1; the D call of TRBD1 is as the table states it, not checked on the DNA. TRBV12-2 is a documented pseudogene. This CDR3 is built from 16 residues. The CDR3 protein is CASRLGRQGRDTEAFF. The CDR3 region has the DNA TGTGCAAGTCGCCTAGGCCGACAGGGGCGGGACACTGAAGCTTTCTTT.

This chain uses TRBV2 with TRBJ2-7; no firm D call. CDR1 SNHLY and CDR2 FYNNEI come from the germline V gene. V lost 0 bases, J lost 0 bases, and 12 bases lay in between. CDR3 length: 16 residues. The CDR3 loop is CASSEALPAYSYEQYF. The CDR3 DNA reads as TGTGCCAGCAGTGAAGCGCTCCCAGCTTACTCCTACGAGCAGTACTTC.

This clonotype was detected a few times. The CDR3 nucleotides read TGTGCCAGCAGTTGGGGGACAGGGGTAGTCAGTGGCTACACCTTC. Protein product: CASSWGTGVVSGYTF. The chain couples TRBV28 to TRBJ1-2; 10 nucleotides agree with TRBD1. With 4 bases clipped from V and 7 bases from J, the junction kept 9 bases outside the gene matches. CDR3 length: 15 residues. Germline V gene data show CDR1 as MDHEN and CDR2 as SYDVKM.

The chain recombines TRBV27 with TRBJ2-1; 7 bases align to TRBD1. With V trimmed by 7 bases and J by 5 bases, 11 bases remained unmatched. The CDR3 length is 15 residues. Germline V gives CDR1 MNHEY, CDR2 SMNVEV (reference sequence). The CDR3 sequence: CASTNGRTGNNEQFF. DNA of the CDR3: TGTGCCAGCACCAACGGTCGGACAGGTAACAATGAGCAGTTCTTC.

This clonotype was seen at least ten times. This chain uses TRBV5-1 with TRBJ2-3, with D perhaps given as TRBD1 or TRBD2 (5 bases each). CDR3 length: 16 residues. The V gene lost 0 bases and the J gene lost 4 bases, with 15 bases spanning the gap. Germline V gives CDR1 SGHRS, CDR2 YFSETQ. CDR3 in amino acids: CASSLALGVNADTQYF. The CDR3 DNA follows: TGCGCCAGCAGCTTGGCTTTGGGGGTCAACGCAGATACGCAGTATTTT.